A selection of T cell receptor beta chains follows, all from one sample in a study of CD8+ T cells in alopecia areata. Assay: immunoSEQ multiplex PCR; the TCRdb copy retains only in-frame clones and omits some. The data show 150,000 to 200,000 clones, 51% seen once. The sequenced sample was CD8+ T cells sorted from blood, obtained around week 53, from a patient treated with tofacitinib. Source of these receptors: a human donor with alopecia areata. CDR3s include the opening cysteine and the closing phenylalanine or tryptophan. Each record gives: CDR3 DNA, CDR3 protein, clone size, D gene, J gene, V gene. D genes are given only for firm matches. The size of a clone is reported for some rows only, either as once, few or many, or as a class for expanded clones.

TGTGCCAGCTTGGAATATGGCTACACCTTC CASLEYGYTF . . TRBJ1-2 TRBV6-6
TGTGCCAGCAGGGGGGACAGTCCAAACGAGCAGTACTTC CASRGDSPNEQYF . TRBD1 TRBJ2-7 TRBV5-4
TGCAGCGTTCTGGGGGGGGAACTCCCCGGGGAGACCCAGTACTTC CSVLGGELPGETQYF . TRBD2 TRBJ2-5 TRBV29-1
TGTGCCAGCTCAACCACGCGGGACACAGATACGCAGTATTTT CASSTTRDTDTQYF few . TRBJ2-3 TRBV18
TGCGCCCCCAGGAGGGGAACCTACGAGCAGTACTTC CAPRRGTYEQYF . . TRBJ2-7 TRBV5-1
TGTGCCAGCAGCTTTGTGGGGCCCGATGACACTGAAGCTTTCTTT CASSFVGPDDTEAFF . . TRBJ1-1 TRBV7-8
TGTGCCAGCACCCGGGGAGGGAGGACTGAAGCTTTCTTT CASTRGGRTEAFF . . TRBJ1-1 TRBV7-9
TGTGCCAGCAGCGTCCCCCCAGATACGCAGTATTTT CASSVPPDTQYF few . TRBJ2-3 TRBV7-9
TGTGCCAGCAGCGGTCCAACCCCGGGTGATGAAAAACTGTTTTTT CASSGPTPGDEKLFF . . TRBJ1-4 TRBV9
TGTGCCAGCAGCTTAGGGTTAGCCAAAAACATTCAGTACTTC CASSLGLAKNIQYF . . TRBJ2-4 TRBV7-8
TGCGCCAGCAGCCAAGAATGGCAGAGCCAAGAGACCCAGTACTTC CASSQEWQSQETQYF few . TRBJ2-5 TRBV4-3
TGTGCCAGCAGTTACTCGGGCTGGGACGAGCAGTACTTC CASSYSGWDEQYF . . TRBJ2-7 TRBV6-6
TGCAGCGTGGGATGGGGTCCCTGGGAGCTGTTTTTT CSVGWGPWELFF . . TRBJ2-2 TRBV29-1
TGTGCCAGCAGCCAAGTTGGCAGGGGAGGGGAGGCTTTCTTT CASSQVGRGGEAFF . . TRBJ1-1 TRBV4-2
TGTGCCAGCAGCTTATATATGAACACTGAAGCTTTCTTT CASSLYMNTEAFF few . TRBJ1-1 TRBV7-2